This T cell receptor (beta chain) was recovered during a study of blood T cell repertoires in COVID-19. The overall study: PBMCs, B-cell-depleted T cells, or T cells were the source of the cDNA or gDNA that made up the material.

The CDR3 has 12 residues. Trimming stripped 11 bases from V and 0 bases from J, with 8 bases between. This clone occurred once. In the authors' workflow: The authors estimated nucleated cell counts from reference gene primer amplification. The method was immunoSEQ multiplex PCR; TCRdb's version includes in-frame clones alone and lacks a portion of them. The DNA gave D and trimming, while V, J and clone size come from that table. Of under 200,000 clones listed, 85% to 90% are singletons. This receptor was identified in a woman aged 70-85 years with COVID-19, enrolled during active disease. The V gene is TRBV12-3 or TRBV12-4, the J gene TRBJ2-1; TRBD2 might be the D (6 bases). Sequenced material: peripheral blood. CDR3: CAGGSSYNEQFF. The DNA for the CDR3 is TGTGCCGGGGGGAGCTCCTACAATGAGCAGTTCTTC.